This T cell receptor beta chain was sequenced for a study of T-cell reconstitution after alpha-beta-depleted transplantation in children listed by TCRdb under 2016. About the study as a whole: The study quantitatively tracked T-cell immune reconstitution after TCRalphabeta/CD19-depleted allogeneic hematopoietic cell transplantation in children using TCR repertoire profiling. Broad study findings and their caveats: The apparently early alphabetaT-cell count recovery about two months after transplant was reportedly dependent on only several hundred rapidly expanded clones derived from non-depleted graft cells. In some patients, the high TCRbeta diversity seen at day 60 was put down to recipient T cells and intrathymic progenitors that had survived conditioning. Over the following months the frequencies of hyperexpanded clones went down, and after one year T-cell counts and TCRbeta diversity were mostly credited to newly produced T cells.

This clonotype was observed at least ten times. Which antigen it targets is not known. No clone much larger than this one lies a single base away; base qualities are absent. The library was made by PCR. TCRdb records Illumina HiSeq 2500 as the sequencer. TCR library preparation used molecular barcoding, with unique molecular identifiers applied to normalize quantification of the TCRbeta repertoire. TCRdb trimmed public reads at Q25 via fastp, called clones via MiXCR and kept in-frame beta chains. Rows are combined by CDR3 protein, so each entry shows the most common genes and DNA. The sample table holds approximately 300,000 distinct CDR3 sequences, of which over 9% were seen once. Just under 7.5% of the sample is taken by the ten largest. The sample's treatment or condition label, in plain terms: allogeneic hematopoietic cell transplantation with graft depleted of TCRalphabeta T cells and CD19 B cells. Transplant recipients were children who received TCRalphabeta/CD19-depleted allogeneic hematopoietic cell grafts.

The CDR3 measures 12 amino acids from cysteine to phenylalanine. The kept DNA is CDR3 alone, 36 bases in frame from the first base. From a lookup of the germline V gene, CDR1 and CDR2 are KGHSH and LQKENI. Trimming costs V 3 bases and J 4 bases, and their ends lie 4 bases apart. The rearranged segments are TRBV18 and TRBJ1-5; no D gene is confidently identified. This sequence was found in a boy younger than two with acute myeloid leukemia, due to receive a stem cell transplant. The specimen comprised PBMCs, sampled before TCRalphabeta/CD19-depleted stem cell transplant. The CDR3 region reads CASSPTNQPQHF. At the DNA level, the sequence is TGTGCCAGCTCACCTACTAATCAGCCCCAGCATTTT.